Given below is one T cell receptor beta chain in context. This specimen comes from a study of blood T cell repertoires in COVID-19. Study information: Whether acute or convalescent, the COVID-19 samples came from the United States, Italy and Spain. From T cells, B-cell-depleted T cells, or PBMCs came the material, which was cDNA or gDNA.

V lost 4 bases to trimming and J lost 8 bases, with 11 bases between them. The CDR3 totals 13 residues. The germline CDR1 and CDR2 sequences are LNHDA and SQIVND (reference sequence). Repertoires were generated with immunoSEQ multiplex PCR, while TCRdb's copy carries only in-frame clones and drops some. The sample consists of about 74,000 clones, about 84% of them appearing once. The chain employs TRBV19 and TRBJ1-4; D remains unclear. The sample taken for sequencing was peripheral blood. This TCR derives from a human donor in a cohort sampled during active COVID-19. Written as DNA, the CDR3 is TGTGCCAGTAGTACACGCTCGGGGGAAAAACTGTTTTTT. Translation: CASSTRSGEKLFF.